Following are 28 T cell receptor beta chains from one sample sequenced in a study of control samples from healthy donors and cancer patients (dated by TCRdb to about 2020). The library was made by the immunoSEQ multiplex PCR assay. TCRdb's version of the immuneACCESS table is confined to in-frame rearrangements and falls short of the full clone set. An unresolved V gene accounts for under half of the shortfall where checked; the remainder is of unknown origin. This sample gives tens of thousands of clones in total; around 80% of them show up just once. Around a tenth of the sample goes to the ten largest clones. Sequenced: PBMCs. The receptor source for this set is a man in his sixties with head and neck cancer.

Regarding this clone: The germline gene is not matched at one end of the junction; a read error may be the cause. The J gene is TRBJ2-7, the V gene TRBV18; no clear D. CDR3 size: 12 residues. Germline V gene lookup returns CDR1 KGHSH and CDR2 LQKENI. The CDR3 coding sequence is TGTGCCAGCTCATCACCCTCCTACGAGCAGTACTTC. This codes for CASSSPSYEQYF.

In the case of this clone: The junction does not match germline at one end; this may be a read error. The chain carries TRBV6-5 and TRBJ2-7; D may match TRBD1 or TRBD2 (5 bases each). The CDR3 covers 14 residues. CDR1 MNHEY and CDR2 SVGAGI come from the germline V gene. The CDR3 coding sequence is TGTGCCAGCAGCTGGGGGACCGTCTCAAATTTCAGTAACTTC. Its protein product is CASSWGTVSNFSNF.

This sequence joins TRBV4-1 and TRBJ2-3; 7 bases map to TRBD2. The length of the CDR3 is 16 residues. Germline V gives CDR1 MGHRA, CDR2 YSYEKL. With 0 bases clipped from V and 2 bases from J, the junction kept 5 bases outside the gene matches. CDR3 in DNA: TGCGCCAGCAGCCAAGATCTGACTAGCATCACAGATACGCAGTATTTT. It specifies CASSQDLTSITDTQYF.

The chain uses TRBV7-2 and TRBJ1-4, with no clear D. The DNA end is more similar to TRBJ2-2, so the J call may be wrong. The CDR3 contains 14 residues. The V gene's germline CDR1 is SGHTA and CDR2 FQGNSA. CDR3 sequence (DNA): TGTGCCAGCAGCTTAGCAGCCGCTCGGAAGGAGCTGTTTTTT. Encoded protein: CASSLAAARKELFF.

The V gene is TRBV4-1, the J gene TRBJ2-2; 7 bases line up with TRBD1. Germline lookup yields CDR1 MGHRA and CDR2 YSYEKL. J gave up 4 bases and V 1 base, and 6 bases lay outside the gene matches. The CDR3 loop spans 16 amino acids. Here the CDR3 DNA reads TGCGCCAGCAGCCAAGTGGGTAGGGGGCTCACCGGGGAGCTGTTTTTT. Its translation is CASSQVGRGLTGELFF.

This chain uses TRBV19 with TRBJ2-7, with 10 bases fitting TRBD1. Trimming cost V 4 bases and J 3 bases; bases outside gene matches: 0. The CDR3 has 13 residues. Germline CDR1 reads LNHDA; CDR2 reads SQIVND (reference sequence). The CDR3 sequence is CASSRDRGYEQYF. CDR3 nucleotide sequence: TGTGCCAGTAGTAGGGACAGGGGCTACGAGCAGTACTTC.

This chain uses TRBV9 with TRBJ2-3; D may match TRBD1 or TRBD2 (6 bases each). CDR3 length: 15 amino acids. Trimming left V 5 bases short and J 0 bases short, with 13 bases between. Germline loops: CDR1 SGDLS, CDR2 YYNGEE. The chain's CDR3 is CASSITGTSTDTQYF. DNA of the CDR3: TGTGCCAGCAGTATTACAGGGACTAGCACAGATACGCAGTATTTT.

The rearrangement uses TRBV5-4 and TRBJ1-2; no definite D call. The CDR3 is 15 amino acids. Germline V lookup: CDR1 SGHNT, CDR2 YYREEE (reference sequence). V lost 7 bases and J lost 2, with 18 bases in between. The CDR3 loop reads CASYLDGVLNYGYTF. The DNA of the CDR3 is TGTGCCAGCTACCTGGACGGAGTTTTAAACTATGGCTACACCTTC.

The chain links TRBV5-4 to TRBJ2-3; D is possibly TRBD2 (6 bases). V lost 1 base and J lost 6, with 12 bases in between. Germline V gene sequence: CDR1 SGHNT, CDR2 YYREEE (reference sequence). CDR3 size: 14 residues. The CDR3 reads CASSLFSAGDTQYF. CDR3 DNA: TGTGCCAGCAGCTTGTTTTCCGCGGGGGATACGCAGTATTTT.

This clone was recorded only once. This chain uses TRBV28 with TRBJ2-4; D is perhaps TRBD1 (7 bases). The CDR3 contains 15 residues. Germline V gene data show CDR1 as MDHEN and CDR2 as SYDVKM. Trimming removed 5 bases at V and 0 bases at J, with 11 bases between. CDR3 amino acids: CASSGGGAAKNIQYF. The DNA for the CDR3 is TGTGCCAGCAGTGGAGGGGGCGCAGCCAAAAACATTCAGTACTTC.

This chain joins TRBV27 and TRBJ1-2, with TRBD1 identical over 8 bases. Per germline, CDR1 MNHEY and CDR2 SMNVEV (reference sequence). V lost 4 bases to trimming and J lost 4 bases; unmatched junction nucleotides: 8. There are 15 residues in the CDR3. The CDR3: CASSSWTGMAYGYTF. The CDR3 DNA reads TGTGCCAGCAGTTCGTGGACAGGGATGGCCTATGGCTACACCTTC.

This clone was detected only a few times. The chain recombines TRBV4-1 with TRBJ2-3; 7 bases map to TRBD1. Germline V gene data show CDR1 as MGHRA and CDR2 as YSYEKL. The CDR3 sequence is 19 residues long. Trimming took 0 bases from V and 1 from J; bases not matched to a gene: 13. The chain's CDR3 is CASSQDSQAGGHRTDTQYF. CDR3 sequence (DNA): TGCGCCAGCAGCCAAGATAGCCAAGCAGGGGGACACCGCACAGATACGCAGTATTTT.

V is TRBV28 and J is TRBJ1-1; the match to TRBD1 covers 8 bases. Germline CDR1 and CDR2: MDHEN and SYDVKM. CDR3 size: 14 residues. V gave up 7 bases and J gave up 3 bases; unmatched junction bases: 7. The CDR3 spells CASTTGQVYTEAFF. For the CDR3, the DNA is TGTGCCAGCACCACGGGACAGGTCTACACTGAAGCTTTCTTT.

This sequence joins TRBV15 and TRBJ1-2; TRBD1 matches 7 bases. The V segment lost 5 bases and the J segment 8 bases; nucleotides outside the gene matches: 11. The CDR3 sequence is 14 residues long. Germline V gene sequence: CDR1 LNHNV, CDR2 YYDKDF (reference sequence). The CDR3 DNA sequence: TGTGCCACCAGCTCTCGATTAACAGGGGAAGGCTACACCTTC. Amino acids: CATSSRLTGEGYTF. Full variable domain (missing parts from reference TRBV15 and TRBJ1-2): DAMVIQNPRYQVTQFGKPVTLSCSQTLNHNVMYWYQQKSSQAPKLLFHYYDKDFNNEADTPDNFQSRRPNTSFCFLDIRSPGLGDTAMYLCATSSRLTGEGYTFGSGTRLTVV.

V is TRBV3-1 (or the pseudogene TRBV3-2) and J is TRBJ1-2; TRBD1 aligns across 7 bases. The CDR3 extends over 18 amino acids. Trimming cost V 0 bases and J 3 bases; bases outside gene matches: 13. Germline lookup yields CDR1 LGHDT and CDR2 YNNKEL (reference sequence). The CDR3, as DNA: TGTGCCAGCAGCCAAGACGGCTTTCAGGGGGGGCCTCACTATGGCTACACCTTC. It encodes CASSQDGFQGGPHYGYTF.

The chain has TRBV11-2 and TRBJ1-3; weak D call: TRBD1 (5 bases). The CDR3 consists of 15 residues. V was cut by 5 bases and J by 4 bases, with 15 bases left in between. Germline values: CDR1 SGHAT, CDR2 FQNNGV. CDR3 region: CASSAPGTQGNTIYF. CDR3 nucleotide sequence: TGTGCCAGCAGCGCCCCAGGGACGCAAGGAAACACCATATATTTT. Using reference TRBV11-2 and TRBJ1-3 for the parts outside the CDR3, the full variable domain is EAGVAQSPRYKIIEKRQSVAFWCNPISGHATLYWYQQILGQGPKLLIQFQNNGVVDDSQLPKDRFSAERLKGVDSTLKIQPAKLEDSAVYLCASSAPGTQGNTIYFGEGSWLTVV.

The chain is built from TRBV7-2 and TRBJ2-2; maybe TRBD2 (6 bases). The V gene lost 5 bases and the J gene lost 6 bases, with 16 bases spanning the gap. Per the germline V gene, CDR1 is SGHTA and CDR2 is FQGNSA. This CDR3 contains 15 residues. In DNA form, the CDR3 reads TGTGCCAGCAGCCTTGGGGGGAGAAACGCCGGGGAGCTGTTTTTT. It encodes CASSLGGRNAGELFF.

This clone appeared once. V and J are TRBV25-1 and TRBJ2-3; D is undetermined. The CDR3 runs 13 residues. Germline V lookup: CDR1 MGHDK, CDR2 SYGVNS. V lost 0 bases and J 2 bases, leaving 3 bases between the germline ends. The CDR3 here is CASSEYYTDTQYF. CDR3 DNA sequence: TGTGCCAGCAGTGAATATTACACAGATACGCAGTATTTT.

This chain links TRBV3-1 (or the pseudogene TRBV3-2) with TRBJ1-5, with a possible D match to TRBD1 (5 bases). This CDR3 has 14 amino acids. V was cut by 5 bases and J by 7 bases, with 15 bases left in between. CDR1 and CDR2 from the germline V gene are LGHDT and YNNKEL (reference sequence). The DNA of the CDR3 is TGTGCCAGCAGCGTTAATGGGGCGTCCCAGCCCCAGCATTTT. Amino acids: CASSVNGASQPQHF.

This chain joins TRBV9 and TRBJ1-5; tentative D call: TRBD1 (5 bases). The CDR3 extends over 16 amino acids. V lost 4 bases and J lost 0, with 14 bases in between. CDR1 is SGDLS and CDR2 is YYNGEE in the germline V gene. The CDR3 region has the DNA TGTGCCAGCAGCTCCGGGACTCCGAATAGCAATCAGCCCCAGCATTTT. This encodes CASSSGTPNSNQPQHF.

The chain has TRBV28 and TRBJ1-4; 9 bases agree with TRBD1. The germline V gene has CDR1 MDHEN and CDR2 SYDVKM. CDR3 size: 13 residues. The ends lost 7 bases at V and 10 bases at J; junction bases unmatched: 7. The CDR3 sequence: CASTRTGGTKLFF. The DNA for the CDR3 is TGTGCCAGCACCCGCACAGGGGGCACAAAACTGTTTTTT.

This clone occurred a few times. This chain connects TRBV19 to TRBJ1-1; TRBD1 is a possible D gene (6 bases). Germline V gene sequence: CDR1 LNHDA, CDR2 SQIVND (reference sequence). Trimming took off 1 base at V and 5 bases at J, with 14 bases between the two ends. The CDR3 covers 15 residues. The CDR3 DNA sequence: TGTGCCAGTAGTATAGTGTTCGGGGGGCGGACTGAAGCTTTCTTT. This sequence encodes CASSIVFGGRTEAFF.

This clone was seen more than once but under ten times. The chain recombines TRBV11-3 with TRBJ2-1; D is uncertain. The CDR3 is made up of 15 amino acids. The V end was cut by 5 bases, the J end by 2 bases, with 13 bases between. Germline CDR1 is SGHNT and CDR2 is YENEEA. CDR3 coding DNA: TGTGCCAGCAGCGAACAGTATGGTGCCTACAATGAGCAGTTCTTC. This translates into CASSEQYGAYNEQFF.

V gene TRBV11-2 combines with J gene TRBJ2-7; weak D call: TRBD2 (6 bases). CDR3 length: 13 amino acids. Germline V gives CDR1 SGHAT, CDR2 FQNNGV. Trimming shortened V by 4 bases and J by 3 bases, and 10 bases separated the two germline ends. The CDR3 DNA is TGTGCCAGCAGCTCGGGAGCCGGCTACGAGCAGTACTTC. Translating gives CASSSGAGYEQYF.

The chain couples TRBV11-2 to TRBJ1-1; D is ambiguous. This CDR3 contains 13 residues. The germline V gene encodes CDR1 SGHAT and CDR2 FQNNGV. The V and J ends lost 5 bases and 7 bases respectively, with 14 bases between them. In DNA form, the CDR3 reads TGTGCCAGCAGCCTATTTCTTGGCGGTGAAGCTTTCTTT. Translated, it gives CASSLFLGGEAFF.

CDR3 DNA: TGTGCCAGCAGTTTATATTTAGGGGCATCCTACGAGCAGTACTTC. Residues: CASSLYLGASYEQYF. V and J are TRBV28 and TRBJ2-7; a weak D match, TRBD1 (5 bases). Germline CDR1 is MDHEN and CDR2 is SYDVKM. The V end lost 1 base, the J end lost 1 base, and 11 bases lay between the germline ends. The CDR3 is 15 residues long.

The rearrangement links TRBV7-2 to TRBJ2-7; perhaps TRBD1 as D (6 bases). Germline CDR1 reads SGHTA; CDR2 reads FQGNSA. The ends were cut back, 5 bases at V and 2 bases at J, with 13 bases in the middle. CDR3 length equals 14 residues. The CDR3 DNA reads TGTGCCAGCAGCACGGATTACAGGGCCTACGAGCAGTACTTC. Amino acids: CASSTDYRAYEQYF. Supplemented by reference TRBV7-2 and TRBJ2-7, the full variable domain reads GAGVSQSPSNKVTEKGKDVELRCDPISGHTALYWYRQSLGQGLEFLIYFQGNSAPDKSGLPSDRFSAERTGGSVSTLTIQRTQQEDSAVYLCASSTDYRAYEQYFGPGTRLTVT.

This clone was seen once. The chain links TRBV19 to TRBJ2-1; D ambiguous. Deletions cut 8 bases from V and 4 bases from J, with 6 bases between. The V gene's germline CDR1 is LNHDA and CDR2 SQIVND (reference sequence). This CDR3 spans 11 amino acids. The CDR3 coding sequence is TGTGCCAGTGCGACTTACAATGAGCAGTTCTTC. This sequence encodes CASATYNEQFF.